These 29 T cell receptor beta chains came from one sample sequenced in a study of T cells in Graves' hyperthyroidism and ophthalmopathy (dated by TCRdb to the late 2010s). The library relied on multiplex PCR. The instrument given in TCRdb is Illumina HiSeq 2000. TCR beta CDR3 regions were amplified from RNA transcripts. The first round of RT-PCR for the TCR CDR3 was performed with the HTBI primer set and the Qiagen OneStep RT-PCR kit. The public reads were quality trimmed at Q25 with fastp and then assembled into clones with MiXCR by TCRdb, keeping productive beta chains. Rows are combined by CDR3 protein, so each entry shows the most common genes and DNA. The sample yields about 480,000 distinct CDR3 sequences; about 15% were counted once. The biggest ten clones account for over 15% of the sample. Sequenced input: blood. The receptors were sampled from a woman aged 18-30 years with Graves' hyperthyroidism.

This sequence joins TRBV5-5 and TRBJ2-7; possibly TRBD1 for D (6 bases). Trimming stripped 0 bases from V and 4 bases from J, with 17 bases between. The CDR3 is 16 residues long. Looked up from germline, CDR1 is SGHKS and CDR2 is YYEKEE (reference sequence). CDR3 in amino acids: CASSLGQALRTYEQYF. The CDR3 coding sequence is TGTGCCAGCAGCTTGGGACAGGCCCTACGGACTTACGAGCAGTACTTC.

This clonotype appeared many times. The genes are TRBV19 and TRBJ1-2, with unresolved D. Germline CDR1 LNHDA, CDR2 SQIVND (reference sequence). The V end was cut by 2 bases, the J end by 3 bases, with 7 bases between. The CDR3 loop spans 13 amino acids. CDR3 amino acids: CASSITAYYGYTF. The CDR3 nucleotides read TGTGCCAGTAGTATAACGGCATACTATGGCTACACCTTC.

The table lists this clonotype with many counts. J is TRBJ1-2 and V is TRBV3-1; D is unresolved. CDR1 is LGHDT, CDR2 YNNKEL, per germline (reference sequence). With 4 bases removed from V and 7 bases from J, the gap between germline ends came to 13 bases. This CDR3 has 13 amino acids. The CDR3 coding sequence is TGTGCCAGCAGCCCGACCGCCCCTGGTGGCTACACCTTC. Its translation: CASSPTAPGGYTF.

This clonotype was seen only once. The chain joins TRBV7-7 to TRBJ2-1; D may correspond to TRBD1 or TRBD2 (5 bases each). V shed 3 bases and J shed 4 bases, with 10 bases lying between them. CDR1 and CDR2 from the germline V gene are SSHAT and FNYEAQ (reference sequence). CDR3 length: 14 amino acids. The CDR3 is CASSFGAKYNEQFF. DNA of the CDR3: TGTGCCAGCAGCTTCGGGGCCAAATACAATGAGCAGTTCTTC.

In the case of this clonotype: Mismatch with germline at one junction end may stem from a read error. The chain combines TRBV7-8 with TRBJ1-2; no clear D gene. The CDR3 runs to 15 residues. Germline V gene data show CDR1 as SGHVS and CDR2 as FQNEAQ. This chain's CDR3 is CANSLGQTSQYGYTF. Written as DNA, the CDR3 is TGTGCCAACAGCTTAGGGCAGACCTCTCAATATGGCTACACCTTC.

This clonotype was counted ten times or more. This chain connects TRBV5-8 to TRBJ1-2; perhaps TRBD1 as D (5 bases). Per germline, CDR1 SGHTS and CDR2 YDEGEE. V lost 4 bases and J lost 6, with 16 bases in between. The CDR3 extends over 14 amino acids. CDR3 in DNA: TGTGCCAGCAGCGAGGCAGCAGGGAGGGATGGCTACACCTTC. This translates into CASSEAAGRDGYTF.

This clonotype was seen at least ten times. The chain recombines TRBV27 with TRBJ1-2, with 8 bases that match TRBD1. The ends lost 4 bases at V and 4 bases at J; junction bases unmatched: 8. The CDR3 has 15 residues. Germline CDR1 reads MNHEY; CDR2 reads SMNVEV (reference sequence). CDR3 protein: CASSSHDRGGYGYTF. CDR3 coding DNA: TGTGCCAGCAGTTCCCATGACAGGGGCGGCTATGGCTACACCTTC.

This clonotype was counted between two and nine times. This chain joins TRBV19 and TRBJ2-1; D remains ambiguous. V was trimmed by 2 bases and J by 0 bases, leaving 20 bases between them. Germline V CDR1 and CDR2: LNHDA, SQIVND (reference sequence). CDR3 length: 19 amino acids. CDR3 loop: CASSILGIKYQSSYNEQFF. CDR3 nucleotides: TGTGCCAGTAGTATACTGGGGATTAAGTATCAAAGCTCCTACAATGAGCAGTTCTTC.

V and J are TRBV29-1 and TRBJ1-1; D is unresolved. From germline, CDR1 is SQVTM and CDR2 ANQGSEA. This CDR3 is built from 17 residues. The V end was cut by 6 bases, the J end by 1 base, with 24 bases between. This chain's CDR3 is CSVLGKEDQSGNTEAFF. CDR3 coding DNA: TGCAGCGTCCTTGGTAAAGAGGATCAAAGCGGGAACACTGAAGCTTTCTTT.

This clonotype has a count of ten or more. This chain connects TRBV28 to TRBJ2-7; D not certain. The CDR3 has 13 residues. Trimming shortened V by 5 bases and J by 0 bases, and 8 bases separated the two germline ends. Germline V CDR1 and CDR2: MDHEN, SYDVKM. DNA of the CDR3: TGTGCCAGCAGTACCGGGTCCTCCTACGAGCAGTACGTC. This encodes CASSTGSSYEQYV.

This clonotype appeared a few times. The chain combines TRBV20-1 with TRBJ1-2; the match to TRBD1 covers 7 bases. The CDR3 is 14 amino acids. Germline V gene lookup returns CDR1 DFQATT and CDR2 SNEGSKA (reference sequence). V was pared by 0 bases and J by 1 base, with 2 bases of the junction left unmatched. CDR3 residues: CSARDDRVNYGYTF. In DNA form, the CDR3 reads TGCAGTGCTAGAGATGACAGGGTTAACTATGGCTACACCTTC.

This clonotype came up many times. This chain links TRBV29-1 with TRBJ1-1, with D perhaps TRBD1 (6 bases). Germline V gene sequence: CDR1 SQVTM, CDR2 ANQGSEA. The CDR3 sequence is 14 residues long. Deletions cut 3 bases from V and 4 bases from J, with 15 bases between. The CDR3 DNA sequence: TGCAGCGTTGAGGGGGGGCCCGGCGGCACTGAAGCTTTCTTT. Protein: CSVEGGPGGTEAFF.

This clonotype was recorded once. A much larger clone lies a single base off, so this may be a read error. V is TRBV27 and J is TRBJ2-1, with D perhaps matching TRBD2 (5 bases). Germline assignment: CDR1 MNHEY and CDR2 SMNVEV (reference sequence). There are 14 residues in the CDR3. Written as DNA, the CDR3 is TGTGCCAACAGTTCCGGGAATGGCTACAATGAGCAGTTCTTC. It encodes CANSSGNGYNEQFF.

This sequence joins TRBV30 and TRBJ1-2; a possible D gene is TRBD1 (5 bases). V was pared by 0 bases and J by 8 bases, with 10 bases between. Germline values: CDR1 GTSNPN, CDR2 SVGIG (reference sequence). The CDR3 consists of 12 residues. The CDR3 loop reads CAWSVPGGGYTF. The CDR3 nucleotides are TGTGCCTGGAGTGTACCCGGGGGAGGCTACACCTTC. Based on the CDR3 plus reference TRBV30 and TRBJ1-2, the full variable domain is SQTIHQWPATLVQPVGSPLSLECTVEGTSNPNLYWYRQAAGRGLQLLFYSVGIGQISSEVPQNLSASRPQDRQFILSSKKLLLSDSGFYLCAWSVPGGGYTFGSGTRLTVV.

This clonotype occurred a few times. The rearrangement links TRBV7-6 to TRBJ1-1, with 7 bases matching TRBD1. J was trimmed by 6 bases and V by 5 bases; bases with no gene match: 6. CDR3 length: 13 amino acids. The V gene's germline CDR1 is SGHVS and CDR2 FNYEAQ. As DNA, the CDR3 is TGTGCCAGCAGCGCAGGGGGTAGGGCTGAAGCTTTCTTT. Translation: CASSAGGRAEAFF.

The rearrangement links TRBV6-2 or TRBV6-3 to TRBJ2-7; 9 positions agree with TRBD2. Germline CDR1 reads MNHEY; CDR2 reads SVGEGT. V lost 2 bases to trimming and J lost 2 bases; unmatched junction nucleotides: 4. The CDR3 has 15 residues. CDR3 DNA sequence: TGTGCCAGCAGTTACATGCGGGAGGGGCCCTACGAGCAGTACTTC. Translation: CASSYMREGPYEQYF.

In its sample, this clonotype was seen many times. The chain combines TRBV5-1 with TRBJ2-3; D is ambiguous. V dropped 2 bases and J dropped 2 bases, with 9 bases sitting between them. The CDR3 runs to 14 residues. CDR1 is SGHRS and CDR2 is YFSETQ in the germline V gene. CDR3 nucleotide sequence: TGCGCCAGCAGCTTTGGCTATTCCACAGATACGCAGTATTTT. Protein sequence: CASSFGYSTDTQYF.

J is TRBJ1-3 and V is TRBV29-1, with D perhaps TRBD1 (5 bases). From germline, CDR1 is SQVTM and CDR2 ANQGSEA. Trimming shortened V by 4 bases and J by 3 bases, and 10 bases separated the two germline ends. CDR3 length equals 13 residues. The CDR3 bases are TGCAGCGTTGCAGGGTATTATGGAAACACCATATATTTT. Translating it yields CSVAGYYGNTIYF.

This clonotype was seen a handful of times. The chain joins TRBV20-1 to TRBJ2-5, with 12 bases matching TRBD2. CDR1 DFQATT and CDR2 SNEGSKA come from the germline V gene (reference sequence). This CDR3 is 17 amino acids long. V lost 3 bases and J lost 2; bases outside the gene matches: 10. As DNA, the CDR3 is TGCAGTGCTAGGCCCAGACTAGCGGGAGCTTTTCAAGAGACCCAGTACTTC. Translation: CSARPRLAGAFQETQYF.

This clonotype was recorded at least ten times. The chain links TRBV25-1 to TRBJ2-3, with D tentatively TRBD1 or TRBD2 (5 bases each). The CDR3 has 17 residues. The V end lost 0 bases, the J end lost 3 bases, and 16 bases lay between the germline ends. Germline V gene lookup returns CDR1 MGHDK and CDR2 SYGVNS. The CDR3 loop is CASSEYLWERGTDTQYF. Here the CDR3 DNA reads TGTGCCAGCAGTGAATATCTGTGGGAGAGGGGTACAGATACGCAGTATTTT.

Concerning this clonotype itself: A much more abundant neighbour one base away suggests this may be a read error. This chain connects TRBV29-1 to TRBJ2-3; D remains ambiguous. The CDR3 extends over 13 amino acids. Germline V gives CDR1 SQVTM, CDR2 ANQGSEA. This CDR3 is CSVGSFPADTRYF. The CDR3, as DNA: TGCAGCGTCGGTTCTTTCCCCGCAGATACGCGGTATTTT.

This clonotype was seen ten or more times. The rearrangement uses TRBV7-6 and TRBJ1-1; TRBD1 matches at 8 bases. V was pared by 1 base and J by 4 bases, with 2 bases of the junction left unmatched. The CDR3 has 14 amino acids. The germline CDR1 and CDR2 sequences are SGHVS and FNYEAQ. The CDR3 spells CASSLDDRGTEAFF. CDR3 sequence (DNA): TGTGCCAGCAGCTTAGACGACAGGGGCACTGAAGCTTTCTTT.

For this clonotype: A much larger clone lies one base from this, so it may be a read error. No conserved phenylalanine or tryptophan ends this CDR3, so it is likely a read error. The CDR3 region has the DNA TGTGCCAGCAGTTCTCGTATAGCGGGTTCCTCCTACGAGCAGTACTCC. It is translated as CASSSRIAGSSYEQYS. This rearrangement joins TRBV6-2 or TRBV6-3 to TRBJ2-7; 7 bases align to TRBD2. The germline V gene has CDR1 MNHEY and CDR2 SVGEGT. The CDR3 spans 16 residues. Trimming removed 4 bases from V and 0 bases from J; junction bases left unmatched: 9.

This clonotype has only a few counts. The V and J genes are TRBV5-1 and TRBJ1-5, with 7 bases identical to TRBD1. CDR1 SGHRS and CDR2 YFSETQ come from the germline V gene. V was clipped by 1 base and J by 4 bases; unmatched bases: 5. This CDR3 has 15 residues. The CDR3 region is CASSLIGQANQPQHF. For the CDR3, the DNA is TGCGCCAGCAGCTTGATTGGACAGGCTAATCAGCCCCAGCATTTT. The variable domain in full, completed from reference TRBV5-1 and TRBJ1-5, reads KAGVTQTPRYLIKTRGQQVTLSCSPISGHRSVSWYQQTPGQGLQFLFEYFSETQRNKGNFPGRFSGRQFSNSRSEMNVSTLELGDSALYLCASSLIGQANQPQHFGDGTRLSIL.

This clonotype was counted ten times or more. V usage is TRBV20-1 and J usage is TRBJ1-1; TRBD1 aligns across 10 bases. The CDR3 is made up of 15 amino acids. Germline values: CDR1 DFQATT, CDR2 SNEGSKA (reference sequence). V shed 3 bases, J shed 6 bases, and the junction held 10 bases outside the gene matches. The CDR3 nucleotides read TGCAGTGCTAGCGCGCCTCGGACAGGGGGGGCTGAAGCTTTCTTT. It translates to CSASAPRTGGAEAFF.

This clonotype occurred a few times. The gene calls are TRBV5-1 and TRBJ1-5; D unresolved. Germline-derived CDR1 and CDR2 are SGHRS and YFSETQ. Trimming pared 9 bases from V and 0 bases from J, leaving 7 bases between. This CDR3 has 12 amino acids. CDR3 bases: TGCGCCACCCGGGTTAGCAATCAGCCCCAGCATTTT. The encoded protein is CATRVSNQPQHF.

This clonotype was observed a few times. The chain has TRBV5-1 and TRBJ2-3, with D perhaps matching TRBD2 (5 bases). V was shortened by 2 bases and J by 1 base, with 14 bases between the two germline ends. The CDR3 extends over 16 amino acids. Germline V lookup: CDR1 SGHRS, CDR2 YFSETQ. The CDR3: CASSFIQTGGTDTQYF. DNA for the CDR3: TGCGCCAGCAGCTTCATACAGACCGGGGGCACAGATACGCAGTATTTT.

This clonotype was seen a handful of times. V is TRBV19 and J is TRBJ1-1, with TRBD1 matching over 9 bases. The CDR3 is 14 amino acids. Per germline, CDR1 LNHDA and CDR2 SQIVND (reference sequence). The trim removed 1 base at V and 4 bases at J, leaving 1 base unmatched. CDR3 in amino acids: CASSIAGQGTEAFF. The CDR3 coding sequence is TGTGCCAGTAGTATAGCGGGACAGGGCACTGAAGCTTTCTTT.

This clonotype came up many times. The chain recombines TRBV7-9 with TRBJ1-4; 11 nucleotides match TRBD1. Germline CDR1 SEHNR, CDR2 FQNEAQ (reference sequence). J gave up 11 bases and V 5 bases, and 10 bases lay outside the gene matches. The CDR3 covers 15 residues. The chain's CDR3 is CASSPWTGGPMKLFF. The CDR3 bases are TGTGCCAGCAGCCCCTGGACAGGGGGCCCTATGAAACTGTTTTTT.